The next 5 T cell receptor beta chains were all read from a single sample in a study of CD8 T cells in Susac syndrome. A quantity of about 0.5 to 1 ug RNA underwent reverse transcription using random hexamers. Using its own MiXCR run on the immunoSEQ multiplex PCR reads, TCRdb lists one record per CDR3 protein. The table records over 150,000 distinct CDR3 sequences, about 95% of them present only once. What was sequenced was CD4+ T cells from PBMCs. These receptors all come from a human donor with multiple sclerosis.

This chain connects TRBV7-3 to TRBJ2-2; D not resolved. Germline V gives CDR1 SGHTA, CDR2 FQGTGA. V lost 2 bases and J 5 bases, leaving 6 bases between the germline ends. The CDR3 runs to 13 residues. CDR3 bases: TGTGCCAGCAGCTTACCCGGAACCGGGGAGCTGTTTTTT. As protein: CASSLPGTGELFF.

This chain joins TRBV25-1 and TRBJ2-7; D is unclear. Germline CDR1 is MGHDK and CDR2 is SYGVNS. Deletions cut 4 bases from V and 6 bases from J, with 7 bases between. This CDR3 has 11 amino acids. This CDR3 reads CASSVGPEQYF. CDR3 nucleotides: TGTGCCAGCAGTGTTGGTCCCGAGCAGTACTTC.

The chain links TRBV25-1 to TRBJ1-3; a weak D match, TRBD1 (6 bases). Germline V CDR1 and CDR2: MGHDK, SYGVNS. With 8 bases removed from V and 7 bases from J, the gap between germline ends came to 12 bases. There are 12 residues in the CDR3. The CDR3 sequence is CASLSQGNTIYF. DNA of the CDR3: TGTGCCAGCCTGAGCCAGGGGAACACCATATATTTT.

This sequence joins TRBV7-9 and TRBJ2-5; D possibly corresponds to TRBD2 (7 bases). V lost 3 bases and J lost 0, with 14 bases in between. CDR3 length equals 16 residues. Per the germline V gene, CDR1 is SEHNR and CDR2 is FQNEAQ (reference sequence). Here the CDR3 reads CASSFEGGSHQETQYF. The CDR3 DNA reads TGTGCCAGCAGCTTTGAGGGGGGGAGTCACCAAGAGACCCAGTACTTC.

The V call is TRBV4-2, the J call TRBJ2-2; D assignment may be TRBD1 or TRBD2 (6 bases each). Germline V lookup: CDR1 LGHNA, CDR2 YNFKEQ. Trimming stripped 2 bases from V and 1 base from J, with 8 bases between. CDR3 size: 15 residues. The CDR3 coding sequence is TGTGCCAGCAGCCAAAAGGGGGGGAACACCGGGGAGCTGTTTTTT. Amino acids: CASSQKGGNTGELFF.